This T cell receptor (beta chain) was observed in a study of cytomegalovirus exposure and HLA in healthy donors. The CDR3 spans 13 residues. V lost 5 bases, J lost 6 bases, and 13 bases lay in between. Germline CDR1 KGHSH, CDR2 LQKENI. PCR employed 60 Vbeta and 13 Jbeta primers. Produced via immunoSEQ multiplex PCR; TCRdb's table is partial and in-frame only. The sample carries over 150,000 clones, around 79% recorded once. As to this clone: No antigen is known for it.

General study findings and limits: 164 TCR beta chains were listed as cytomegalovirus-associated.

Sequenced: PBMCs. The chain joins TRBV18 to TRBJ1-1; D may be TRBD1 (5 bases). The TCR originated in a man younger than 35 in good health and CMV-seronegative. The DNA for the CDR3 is TGTGCCAGCTCAGGCCCCACGGGGGCTGAAGCTTTCTTT. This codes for CASSGPTGAEAFF.